This T cell receptor beta chain was captured in a study of T cell responses to AZD1222 COVID-19 vaccine. Study-level findings and limits: Reportedly, nearly half of unique spike TCRs recognized epitopes outside B.1.351/B.1.1.7 mutations. None of the repertoires were sampled until the peak T cell response had passed.

The method was immunoSEQ multiplex PCR; TCRdb's version includes in-frame clones alone and lacks a portion of them. The data contain approximately 140,000 clones, 80% to 95% of them seen just once; the ten biggest clones take up about 3.3%. The CDR3 spans 15 residues. The V and J ends lost 0 bases and 3 bases, in that order; junction bases with no gene match: 2. Per germline, CDR1 SGHRS and CDR2 YFSETQ. For this clone: Its antigen remains unknown.

The chain uses TRBV5-1 and TRBJ1-5, with 8 nucleotides matching TRBD1. The source of this sequence is an adult who received the AZD1222 COVID-19 vaccine. This specimen consisted of peripheral blood, obtained 28 days after the second AZD1222 dose. The CDR3 here is CASSLGQGNNQPQHF. DNA of the CDR3: TGCGCCAGCAGCTTGGGACAGGGGAACAATCAGCCCCAGCATTTT.